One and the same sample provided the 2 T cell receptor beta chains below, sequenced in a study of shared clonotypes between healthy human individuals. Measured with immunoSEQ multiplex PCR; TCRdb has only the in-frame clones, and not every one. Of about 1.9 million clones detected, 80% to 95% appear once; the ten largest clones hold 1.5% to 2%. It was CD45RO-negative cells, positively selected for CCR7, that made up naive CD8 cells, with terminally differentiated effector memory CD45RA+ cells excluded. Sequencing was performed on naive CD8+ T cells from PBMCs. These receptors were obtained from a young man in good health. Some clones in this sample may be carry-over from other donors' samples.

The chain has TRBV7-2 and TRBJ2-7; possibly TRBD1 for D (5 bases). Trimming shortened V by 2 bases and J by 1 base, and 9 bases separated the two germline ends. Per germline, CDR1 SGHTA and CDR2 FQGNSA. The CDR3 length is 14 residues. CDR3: CASSLTGVSYEQYF. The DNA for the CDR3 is TGTGCCAGCAGCTTAACAGGAGTTTCCTACGAGCAGTACTTC.

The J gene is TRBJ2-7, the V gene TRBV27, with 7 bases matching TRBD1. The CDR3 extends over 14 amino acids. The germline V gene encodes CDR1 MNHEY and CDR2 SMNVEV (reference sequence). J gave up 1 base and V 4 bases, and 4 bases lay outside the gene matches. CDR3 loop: CASSSAGGSYEQYF. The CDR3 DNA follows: TGTGCCAGCAGTTCCGCAGGGGGATCCTACGAGCAGTACTTC.